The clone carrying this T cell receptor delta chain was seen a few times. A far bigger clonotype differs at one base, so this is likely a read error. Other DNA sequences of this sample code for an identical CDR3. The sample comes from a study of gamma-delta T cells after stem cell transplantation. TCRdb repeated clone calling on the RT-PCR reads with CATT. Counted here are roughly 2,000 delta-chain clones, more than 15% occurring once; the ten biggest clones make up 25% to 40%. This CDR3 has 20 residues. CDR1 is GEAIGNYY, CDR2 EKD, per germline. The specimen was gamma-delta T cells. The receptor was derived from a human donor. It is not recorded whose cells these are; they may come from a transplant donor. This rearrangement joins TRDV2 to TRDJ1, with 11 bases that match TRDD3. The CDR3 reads CACDLMSAGLGDTSTDKLIF. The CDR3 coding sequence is TGTGCCTGTGACTTGATGTCGGCGGGGCTGGGGGATACATCCACCGATAAACTTATCTTT.